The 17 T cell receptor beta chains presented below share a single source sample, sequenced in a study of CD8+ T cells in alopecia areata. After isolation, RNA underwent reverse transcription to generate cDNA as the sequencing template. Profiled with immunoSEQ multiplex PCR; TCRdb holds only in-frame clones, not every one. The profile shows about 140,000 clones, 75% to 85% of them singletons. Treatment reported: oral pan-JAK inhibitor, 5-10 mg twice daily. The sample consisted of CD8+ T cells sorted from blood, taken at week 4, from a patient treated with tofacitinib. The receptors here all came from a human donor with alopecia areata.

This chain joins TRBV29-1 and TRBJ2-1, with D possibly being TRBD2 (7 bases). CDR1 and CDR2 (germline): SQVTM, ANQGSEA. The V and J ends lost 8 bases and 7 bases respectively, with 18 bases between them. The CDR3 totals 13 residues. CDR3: CSQGGRDPNEQFF. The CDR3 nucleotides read TGCAGCCAAGGGGGGAGGGACCCAAATGAGCAGTTCTTC.

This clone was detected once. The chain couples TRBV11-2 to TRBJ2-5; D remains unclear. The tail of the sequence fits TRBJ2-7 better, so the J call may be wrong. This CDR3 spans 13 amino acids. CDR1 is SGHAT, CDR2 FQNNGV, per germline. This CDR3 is CASSLGHTYEQYF. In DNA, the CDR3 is TGTGCCAGCAGCTTAGGACACACCTACGAGCAGTACTTC.

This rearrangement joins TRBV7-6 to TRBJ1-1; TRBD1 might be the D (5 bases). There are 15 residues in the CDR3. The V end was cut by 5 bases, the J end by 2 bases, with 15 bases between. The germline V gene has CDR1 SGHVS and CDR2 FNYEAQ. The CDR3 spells CASSLSRDSNTEAFF. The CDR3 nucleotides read TGTGCCAGCAGCCTATCACGTGACAGCAACACTGAAGCTTTCTTT.

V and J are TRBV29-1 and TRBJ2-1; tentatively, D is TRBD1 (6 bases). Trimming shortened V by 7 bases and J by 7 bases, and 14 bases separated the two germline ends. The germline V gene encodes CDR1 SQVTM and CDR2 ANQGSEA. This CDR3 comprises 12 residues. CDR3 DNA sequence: TGCAGCGCCTTGGACAGTGGAAATGAGCAGTTCTTC. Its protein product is CSALDSGNEQFF.

The CDR3 DNA is TGTGCCAGCAGTTTATCTACAGGGGGCGCTTCTTACGAGCAGTACTTC. It translates to CASSLSTGGASYEQYF. The chain uses TRBV27 and TRBJ2-7, with 9 bases matching TRBD1. The length of the CDR3 is 16 residues. Germline V gene data show CDR1 as MNHEY and CDR2 as SMNVEV (reference sequence). Trimming took 0 bases from V and 4 from J; bases not matched to a gene: 7.

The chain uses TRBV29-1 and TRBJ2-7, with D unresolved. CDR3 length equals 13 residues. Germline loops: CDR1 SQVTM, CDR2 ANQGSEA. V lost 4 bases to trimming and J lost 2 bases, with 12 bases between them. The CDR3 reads CSVGGLTPYEQYF. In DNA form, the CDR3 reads TGCAGCGTTGGGGGTCTTACGCCCTACGAGCAGTACTTC.

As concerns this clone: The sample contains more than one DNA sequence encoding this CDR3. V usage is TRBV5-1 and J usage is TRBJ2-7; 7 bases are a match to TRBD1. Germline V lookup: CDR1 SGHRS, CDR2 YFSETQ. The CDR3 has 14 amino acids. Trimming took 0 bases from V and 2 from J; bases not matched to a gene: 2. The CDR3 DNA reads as TGCGCCAGCAGCTTGGGACAGGGAGCCTACGAGCAGTACTTC. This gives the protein CASSLGQGAYEQYF.

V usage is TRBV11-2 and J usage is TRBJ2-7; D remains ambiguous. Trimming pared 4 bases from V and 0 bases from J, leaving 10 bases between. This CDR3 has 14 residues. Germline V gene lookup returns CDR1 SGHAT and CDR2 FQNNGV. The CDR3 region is CASSWHQFSYEQYF. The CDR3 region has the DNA TGTGCCAGCAGCTGGCACCAATTCTCCTACGAGCAGTACTTC. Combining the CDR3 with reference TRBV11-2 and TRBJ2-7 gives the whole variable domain EAGVAQSPRYKIIEKRQSVAFWCNPISGHATLYWYQQILGQGPKLLIQFQNNGVVDDSQLPKDRFSAERLKGVDSTLKIQPAKLEDSAVYLCASSWHQFSYEQYFGPGTRLTVT.

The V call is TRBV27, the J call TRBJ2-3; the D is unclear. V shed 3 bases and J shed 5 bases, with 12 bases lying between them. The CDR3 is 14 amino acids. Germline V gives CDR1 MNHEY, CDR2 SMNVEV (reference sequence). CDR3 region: CASSFAPWGDTQYF. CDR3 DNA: TGTGCCAGCAGTTTCGCCCCGTGGGGAGATACGCAGTATTTT.

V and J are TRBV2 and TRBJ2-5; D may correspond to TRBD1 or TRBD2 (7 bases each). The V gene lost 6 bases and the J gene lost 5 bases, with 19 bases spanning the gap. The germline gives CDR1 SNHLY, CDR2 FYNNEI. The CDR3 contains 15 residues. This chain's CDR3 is CASSHQGGGLETQYF. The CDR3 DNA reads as TGTGCCAGCAGCCACCAGGGGGGGGGCCTTGAGACCCAGTACTTC.

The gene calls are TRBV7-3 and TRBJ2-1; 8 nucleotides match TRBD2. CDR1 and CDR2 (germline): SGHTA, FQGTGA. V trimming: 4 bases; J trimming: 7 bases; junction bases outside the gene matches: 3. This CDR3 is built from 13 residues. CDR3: CASSSGLANEQFF. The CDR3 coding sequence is TGTGCCAGCAGCTCTGGACTAGCTAATGAGCAGTTCTTC.

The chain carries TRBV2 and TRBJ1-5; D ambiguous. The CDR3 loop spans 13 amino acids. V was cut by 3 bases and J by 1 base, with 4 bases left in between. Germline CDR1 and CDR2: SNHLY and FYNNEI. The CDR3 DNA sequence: TGTGCCAGCAGTGAGTACAGCAATCAGCCCCAGCATTTT. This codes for CASSEYSNQPQHF.

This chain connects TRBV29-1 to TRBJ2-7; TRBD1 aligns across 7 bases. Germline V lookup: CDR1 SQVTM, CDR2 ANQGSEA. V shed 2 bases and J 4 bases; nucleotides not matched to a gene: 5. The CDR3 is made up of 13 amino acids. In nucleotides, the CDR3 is TGCAGCGTTGAAATGGGACAGCCGTACGAGCAGTACTTC. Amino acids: CSVEMGQPYEQYF.

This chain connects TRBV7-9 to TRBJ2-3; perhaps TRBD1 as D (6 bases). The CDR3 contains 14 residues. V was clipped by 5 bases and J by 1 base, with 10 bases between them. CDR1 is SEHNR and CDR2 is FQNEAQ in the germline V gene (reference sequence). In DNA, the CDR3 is TGTGCCAGCAGCACCCGACAGGGCACAGATACGCAGTATTTT. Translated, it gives CASSTRQGTDTQYF.

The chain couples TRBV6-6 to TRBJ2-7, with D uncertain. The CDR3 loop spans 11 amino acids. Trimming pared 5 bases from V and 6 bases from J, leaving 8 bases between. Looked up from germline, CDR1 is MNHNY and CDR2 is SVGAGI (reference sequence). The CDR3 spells CASSQNREQYF. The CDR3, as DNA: TGTGCCAGCAGTCAAAATCGCGAGCAGTACTTC.

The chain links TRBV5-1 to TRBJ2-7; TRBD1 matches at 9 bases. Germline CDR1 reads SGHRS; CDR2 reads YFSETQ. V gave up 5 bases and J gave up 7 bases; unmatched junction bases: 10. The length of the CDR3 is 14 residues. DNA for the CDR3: TGCGCCAGCAGTCGCGGACAGGGGCCAGGAGAGCAGTACTTC. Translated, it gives CASSRGQGPGEQYF.

The CDR3 DNA follows: TGTGCCAGCAGCTTATTGGGCAGGGACAAGGACGAGCAGTACTTC. Amino acid sequence: CASSLLGRDKDEQYF. The J gene is TRBJ2-7, the V gene TRBV7-9; tentative D call: TRBD1 (6 bases). Germline values: CDR1 SEHNR, CDR2 FQNEAQ (reference sequence). The CDR3 covers 15 residues. Trimming shortened V by 2 bases and J by 5 bases, and 16 bases separated the two germline ends.